This entry concerns a single TCR beta chain. As yet, its antigen is unknown. This record comes from a study of a mutant IDH1 vaccine in newly diagnosed glioma. Overall study context: Treated patients, averaging approximately 40 years, were approximately 60% male and roughly 38% female.

Study results and limitations: Detectable vaccine-induced immune responses arose in about 93% of patients.

Some clones are missing from TCRdb's copy, which holds only in-frame ones; the method was immunoSEQ multiplex PCR. The sample carries tens of thousands of clones, about four fifths recorded once. Time point of the sample: baseline, week 1 (first vaccination visit). Stated treatment: pre-vaccination baseline after standard-of-care therapy. This CDR3 contains 16 residues. The chain links TRBV12-2 to TRBJ2-7; the D call in the table, TRBD2, was not verified against the DNA. TRBV12-2 is a pseudogene segment. This TCR came from a woman aged 45-59 years with glioma. The source material was PBMCs, sampled from a glioma patient treated with radiotherapy, temozolomide or both. In DNA, the CDR3 is TGTGCAAGTCGGGTTGACCCCGGGTGGTCCATCCACGAGCAGTACTTC. The encoded protein is CASRVDPGWSIHEQYF.